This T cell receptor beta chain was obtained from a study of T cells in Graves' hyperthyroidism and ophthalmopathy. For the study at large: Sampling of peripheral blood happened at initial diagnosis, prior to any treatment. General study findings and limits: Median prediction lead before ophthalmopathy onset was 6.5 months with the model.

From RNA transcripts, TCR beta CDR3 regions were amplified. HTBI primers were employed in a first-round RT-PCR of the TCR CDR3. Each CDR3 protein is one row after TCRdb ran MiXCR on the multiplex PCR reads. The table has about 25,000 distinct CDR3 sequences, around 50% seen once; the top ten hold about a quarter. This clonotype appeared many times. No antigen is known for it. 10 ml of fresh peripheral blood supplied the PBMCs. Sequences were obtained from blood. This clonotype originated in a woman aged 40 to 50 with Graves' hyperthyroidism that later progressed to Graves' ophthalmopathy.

This chain's CDR3 is CASRGTSGAFHNEQFF. The CDR3 DNA follows: TGTGCCAGCAGAGGGACTAGCGGGGCTTTCCACAATGAGCAGTTCTTC. The V call is TRBV3-1, the J call TRBJ2-1; 13 bases line up with TRBD2. V trimming: 6 bases; J trimming: 5 bases; junction bases outside the gene matches: 7. The length of the CDR3 is 16 residues. In germline, CDR1 is LGHDT, CDR2 YNNKEL (reference sequence).